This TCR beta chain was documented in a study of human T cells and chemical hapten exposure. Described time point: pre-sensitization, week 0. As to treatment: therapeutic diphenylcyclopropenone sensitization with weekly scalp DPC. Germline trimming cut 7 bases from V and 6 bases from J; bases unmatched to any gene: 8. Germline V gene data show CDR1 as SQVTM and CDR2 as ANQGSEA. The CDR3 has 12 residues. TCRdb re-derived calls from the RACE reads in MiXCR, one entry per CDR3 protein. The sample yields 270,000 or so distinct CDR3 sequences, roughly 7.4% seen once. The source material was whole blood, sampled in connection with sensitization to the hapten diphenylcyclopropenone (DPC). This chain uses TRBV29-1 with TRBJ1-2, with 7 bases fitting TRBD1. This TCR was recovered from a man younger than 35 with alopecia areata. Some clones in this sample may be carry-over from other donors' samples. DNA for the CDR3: TGCAGCGGAGCAGGGGGTGGCGATGGCTACACCTTC. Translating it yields CSGAGGGDGYTF. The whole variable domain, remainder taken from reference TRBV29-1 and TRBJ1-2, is SAVISQKPSRDICQRGTSLTIQCQVDSQVTMMFWYRQQPGQSLTLIATANQGSEATYESGFVIDKFPISRPNLTFSTLTVSNMSPEDSSIYLCSGAGGGDGYTFGSGTRLTVV.